The 7 T cell receptor beta chains below come from one sample, sequenced in a study of post-analysis software for immune sequencing data. Carried by the TCR beta cDNA libraries were unique molecular identifiers. Via MiXCR, TCRdb re-called the PCR reads, giving one row per CDR3 protein. The sample holds some 690,000 distinct CDR3 sequences, 25% to 30% seen once. Which antigens these TCRs recognize remains unknown. Study findings and constraints: About five TRBV segments (TRBV5-6, TRBV5-1 and TRBV20-1 among them) occurred more frequently in patients than in controls.

The sample consisted of blood. These receptors all come from a girl aged 5 to 17 with multiple sclerosis.

The chain uses TRBV29-1 and TRBJ1-1; 7 bases align to TRBD1. The germline gives CDR1 SQVTM, CDR2 ANQGSEA. The CDR3 runs 14 residues. V lost 8 bases to trimming and J lost 0 bases; unmatched junction nucleotides: 9. The CDR3 bases are TGCAGCAGTCATGGGGACAGCATGAACACTGAAGCTTTCTTT. Residues: CSSHGDSMNTEAFF.

This clonotype was seen repeatedly, ten times or more. The chain has TRBV2 and TRBJ1-6; D remains unclear. With 2 bases removed from V and 0 bases from J, the gap between germline ends came to 8 bases. The CDR3 length is 16 residues. CDR1 and CDR2 from the germline V gene are SNHLY and FYNNEI. The CDR3 coding sequence is TGTGCCAGCAGTGAACGGTCGCCCTCCTATAATTCACCCCTCCACTTT. Its protein is CASSERSPSYNSPLHF.

The chain employs TRBV7-2 and TRBJ1-2; D might be TRBD1 (5 bases). Germline V gives CDR1 SGHTA, CDR2 FQGNSA. Trimming took off 5 bases at V and 8 bases at J, with 21 bases between the two ends. CDR3 length: 15 residues. The chain's CDR3 is CASSPRGTGGGGYTF. The CDR3 DNA follows: TGTGCCAGCAGCCCACGGGGCACGGGGGGAGGGGGCTACACCTTC.

There are a few counts of this clonotype. The chain has TRBV28 and TRBJ2-5; tentatively, D is TRBD1 or TRBD2 (5 bases each). The germline CDR1 and CDR2 sequences are MDHEN and SYDVKM. CDR3 length: 14 amino acids. The V and J ends lost 2 bases and 1 base respectively, with 8 bases between them. The CDR3 DNA sequence: TGTGCCAGCAGTTTAGGGGGAACCCAAGAGACCCAGTACTTC. Translation: CASSLGGTQETQYF.

This clonotype was recorded once. The gene calls are TRBV5-1 and TRBJ2-3; 9 bases are a match to TRBD2. CDR1 is SGHRS, CDR2 YFSETQ, per germline. The length of the CDR3 is 16 residues. Trimming removed 3 bases from V and 3 bases from J; junction bases left unmatched: 8. The CDR3: CASSSNIAGVTDTQYF. Here the CDR3 DNA reads TGCGCCAGCAGCTCAAATATAGCGGGGGTTACAGATACGCAGTATTTT.

J is TRBJ1-1 and V is TRBV11-1; D call uncertain. The length of the CDR3 is 15 residues. V lost 0 bases, J lost 2 bases, and 10 bases lay in between. CDR1 SGHAT and CDR2 FQDESV come from the germline V gene (reference sequence). CDR3 amino acids: CASSLALHVNTEAFF. CDR3 in DNA: TGTGCCAGCAGCTTAGCGCTACACGTAAACACTGAAGCTTTCTTT.

About this clonotype: Because the CDR3's place on the DNA is in doubt, the DNA is left out and the CDR3 is given as listed by TCRdb. This rearrangement joins TRBV20-1 to TRBJ1-2; the table's D call, TRBD1, was not checked against the DNA. The CDR3 length equals 13 residues, ends included. Germline assignment: CDR1 DFQATT and CDR2 SNEGSKA (reference sequence). The CDR3 here is CSARVGQGNGCTF.